The rows below give T cell receptor beta chains drawn from one sample of a study of cytomegalovirus exposure and HLA in healthy donors. The assay was immunoSEQ multiplex PCR, and TCRdb's table has in-frame clones only and misses some. The sample holds about 120,000 clones, 80% seen once. Sequenced material: PBMCs. The receptor set was obtained from a female donor in good health and CMV-seronegative. The CDR3 runs from the conserved cysteine through the conserved F or W. Fields, in order: J gene, clone size, V gene, D gene, CDR3 protein, CDR3 DNA. A D gene is named only where the DNA matches it firmly. The size field is filled for only some rows; it gives once, few, many or a size class.

j_gene: TRBJ2-1; abundance: -; v_gene: TRBV6-5; d_gene: -; CDR3aa: CASSYGGNNNEQFF; CDR3nt: TGTGCCAGCAGTTACGGGGGGAATAACAATGAGCAGTTCTTC
j_gene: TRBJ2-3; abundance: -; v_gene: TRBV19; d_gene: TRBD1; CDR3aa: CASSISNPGTGATQYF; CDR3nt: TGTGCCAGTAGTATTTCCAACCCCGGGACAGGGGCTACGCAGTATTTT
j_gene: TRBJ2-1; abundance: -; v_gene: TRBV9; d_gene: -; CDR3aa: CASSALSDAVAGNEQFF; CDR3nt: TGTGCCAGCAGCGCACTGAGTGACGCAGTTGCAGGCAATGAGCAGTTCTTC
j_gene: TRBJ1-2; abundance: -; v_gene: TRBV2; d_gene: -; CDR3aa: CASTPGGKFYGYTF; CDR3nt: TGTGCCAGCACCCCGGGGGGCAAGTTCTATGGCTACACCTTC
j_gene: TRBJ1-2; abundance: -; v_gene: TRBV4-2; d_gene: -; CDR3aa: CASSPLSGQPEGYTF; CDR3nt: TGTGCCAGCAGCCCCCTCTCCGGACAGCCGGAGGGCTACACCTTC
j_gene: TRBJ1-1; abundance: -; v_gene: TRBV9; d_gene: -; CDR3aa: CASSVVQMNTEAFF; CDR3nt: TGTGCCAGCAGCGTAGTCCAGATGAACACTGAAGCTTTCTTT
j_gene: TRBJ2-7; abundance: -; v_gene: TRBV16; d_gene: -; CDR3aa: CASSPHGLGAQGDYF; CDR3nt: TGTGCCAGCAGCCCACACGGTCTGGGGGCTCAGGGTGACTACTTC
j_gene: TRBJ1-6; abundance: -; v_gene: TRBV18; d_gene: TRBD1; CDR3aa: CASSRDSQRSPLHF; CDR3nt: TGTGCCAGCTCACGGGACAGCCAACGGTCACCCCTCCACTTT
j_gene: TRBJ2-3; abundance: -; v_gene: TRBV7-6; d_gene: TRBD2; CDR3aa: CASTGLAGGKDTQYF; CDR3nt: TGTGCCAGCACAGGCCTAGCGGGGGGGAAAGATACGCAGTATTTT
j_gene: TRBJ2-5; abundance: few; v_gene: TRBV6-5; d_gene: TRBD1; CDR3aa: CASSYTGGRETQYF; CDR3nt: TGTGCCAGCAGTTACACAGGGGGCAGAGAGACCCAGTACTTC
j_gene: TRBJ2-3; abundance: -; v_gene: TRBV5-4; d_gene: TRBD2; CDR3aa: CASGPLAGSTDTQYF; CDR3nt: TGTGCCAGCGGCCCGCTAGCGGGGAGCACAGATACGCAGTATTTT
j_gene: TRBJ2-7; abundance: -; v_gene: TRBV4-1; d_gene: -; CDR3aa: CASSQVVAQTYEQYF; CDR3nt: TGCGCCAGCAGCCAAGTTGTAGCGCAGACCTACGAGCAGTACTTC
j_gene: TRBJ1-2; abundance: -; v_gene: TRBV5-1; d_gene: -; CDR3aa: CASSFRDMREYGYTF; CDR3nt: TGCGCCAGCAGCTTCCGGGACATGAGGGAATATGGCTACACCTTC
j_gene: TRBJ2-3; abundance: -; v_gene: TRBV11-3; d_gene: TRBD2; CDR3aa: CASSFGAGGDTDTQYF; CDR3nt: TGTGCCAGCAGCTTCGGAGCGGGGGGAGACACAGATACGCAGTATTTT
j_gene: TRBJ1-1; abundance: -; v_gene: TRBV19; d_gene: -; CDR3aa: CASSRQGLNTEAFF; CDR3nt: TGTGCCAGTAGTCGTCAGGGTCTGAACACTGAAGCTTTCTTT
j_gene: TRBJ2-1; abundance: -; v_gene: TRBV2; d_gene: -; CDR3aa: CASSELALQNYNEQFF; CDR3nt: TGTGCCAGCAGTGAACTAGCCCTTCAAAATTACAATGAGCAGTTCTTC
j_gene: TRBJ2-1; abundance: -; v_gene: TRBV15; d_gene: TRBD2; CDR3aa: CATSPNAPGGYNEQFF; CDR3nt: TGTGCCACCAGCCCCAATGCCCCGGGGGGATACAATGAGCAGTTCTTC
j_gene: TRBJ2-3; abundance: -; v_gene: TRBV5-1; d_gene: -; CDR3aa: CASSLVADTSTDTQYF; CDR3nt: TGCGCCAGCAGCTTGGTAGCAGATACTAGCACAGATACGCAGTATTTT
j_gene: TRBJ2-7; abundance: -; v_gene: TRBV27; d_gene: TRBD2; CDR3aa: CASSLPGLAGILYEQYF; CDR3nt: TGTGCCAGCAGTTTACCCGGACTAGCGGGAATACTCTACGAGCAGTACTTC
j_gene: TRBJ2-2; abundance: -; v_gene: TRBV29-1; d_gene: -; CDR3aa: CSVDWATGELFF; CDR3nt: TGCAGCGTTGATTGGGCAACCGGGGAGCTGTTTTTT
j_gene: TRBJ2-1; abundance: few; v_gene: TRBV5-3; d_gene: TRBD2; CDR3aa: CARSLLGPAGGAYNEQFF; CDR3nt: TGTGCCAGAAGCTTGTTGGGTCCAGCGGGAGGGGCGTACAATGAGCAGTTCTTC
j_gene: TRBJ2-3; abundance: -; v_gene: TRBV7-6; d_gene: TRBD1; CDR3aa: CASSATGTGRTDTQYF; CDR3nt: TGTGCCAGCAGCGCCACCGGGACAGGGCGCACAGATACGCAGTATTTT
j_gene: TRBJ1-4; abundance: -; v_gene: TRBV18; d_gene: TRBD1; CDR3aa: CASSGRGGKEKLFF; CDR3nt: TGTGCCAGCTCAGGTCGAGGGGGCAAGGAAAAACTGTTTTTT
j_gene: TRBJ2-3; abundance: -; v_gene: TRBV28; d_gene: -; CDR3aa: CASTGSPSDTQYF; CDR3nt: TGTGCCAGCACCGGGTCTCCATCAGATACGCAGTATTTT
j_gene: TRBJ2-7; abundance: -; v_gene: TRBV12-2; d_gene: -; CDR3aa: CASRLGNREAPSYEQYF; CDR3nt: TGTGCAAGTCGCTTAGGGAATAGGGAGGCCCCCTCCTACGAGCAGTACTTC
j_gene: TRBJ2-7; abundance: -; v_gene: TRBV2; d_gene: TRBD2; CDR3aa: CASTGLAEFYEQYF; CDR3nt: TGTGCCAGCACCGGACTAGCGGAGTTTTACGAGCAGTACTTC
j_gene: TRBJ1-2; abundance: -; v_gene: TRBV6-1; d_gene: -; CDR3aa: CASSSWAPPDYGYTF; CDR3nt: TGTGCCAGCAGTTCTTGGGCCCCCCCGGACTATGGCTACACCTTC
j_gene: TRBJ2-7; abundance: -; v_gene: TRBV11-2; d_gene: -; CDR3aa: CASSLGQDYEQYF; CDR3nt: TGTGCCAGCAGCTTAGGACAGGACTACGAGCAGTACTTC
j_gene: TRBJ1-5; abundance: -; v_gene: TRBV19; d_gene: TRBD1; CDR3aa: CTSSLWTGMNQPQHF; CDR3nt: TGTACCAGTAGTCTCTGGACAGGGATGAATCAGCCCCAGCATTTT
j_gene: TRBJ2-3; abundance: -; v_gene: TRBV5-1; d_gene: -; CDR3aa: CASSSGHSTDTQYF; CDR3nt: TGCGCCAGCAGCTCGGGACATAGCACAGATACGCAGTATTTT
j_gene: TRBJ2-6; abundance: once; v_gene: TRBV2; d_gene: -; CDR3aa: CASLGWPGANVLTF; CDR3nt: TGTGCCAGCCTAGGTTGGCCTGGGGCCAACGTCCTGACTTTC
j_gene: TRBJ2-6; abundance: -; v_gene: TRBV9; d_gene: -; CDR3aa: CASSVTYGANGLTF; CDR3nt: TGTGCCAGCAGCGTAACTTATGGGGCCAACGGCCTGACTTTC
j_gene: TRBJ2-6; abundance: -; v_gene: TRBV28; d_gene: TRBD1; CDR3aa: CASRDLPGQGAGGANVLTF; CDR3nt: TGTGCCAGCAGGGACCTCCCGGGACAGGGGGCGGGTGGGGCCAACGTCCTGACTTTC
j_gene: TRBJ1-5; abundance: -; v_gene: TRBV10-3; d_gene: -; CDR3aa: CAISESALTGPVNQPQHF; CDR3nt: TGTGCCATCAGTGAGTCGGCCCTTACAGGGCCGGTCAATCAGCCCCAGCATTTT
j_gene: TRBJ1-1; abundance: -; v_gene: TRBV5-1; d_gene: -; CDR3aa: CASSSGQNTEAFF; CDR3nt: TGCGCCAGCAGCTCGGGACAGAACACTGAAGCTTTCTTT
j_gene: TRBJ2-7; abundance: few; v_gene: TRBV5-4; d_gene: TRBD1; CDR3aa: CASSPTGGYEQYF; CDR3nt: TGTGCCAGCAGCCCGACAGGGGGCTACGAGCAGTACTTC
j_gene: TRBJ2-1; abundance: -; v_gene: TRBV7-6; d_gene: TRBD2; CDR3aa: CASSGRLAGGINEQFF; CDR3nt: TGTGCCAGCAGCGGACGACTAGCGGGAGGGATAAATGAGCAGTTCTTC
j_gene: TRBJ1-2; abundance: -; v_gene: TRBV5-4; d_gene: TRBD1; CDR3aa: CASSPGTANYGYTF; CDR3nt: TGTGCCAGCAGTCCCGGGACAGCGAACTATGGCTACACCTTC
j_gene: TRBJ2-5; abundance: -; v_gene: TRBV2; d_gene: TRBD1; CDR3aa: CASTETGGSVGTQYF; CDR3nt: TGTGCCAGCACCGAGACAGGGGGCTCGGTCGGGACCCAGTACTTC
j_gene: TRBJ1-5; abundance: -; v_gene: TRBV25-1; d_gene: -; CDR3aa: CASSGGGSNQPQHF; CDR3nt: TGTGCCAGCAGTGGCGGGGGCTCCAATCAGCCCCAGCATTTT
j_gene: TRBJ2-1; abundance: -; v_gene: TRBV7-2; d_gene: -; CDR3aa: CASSAATSEERQFF; CDR3nt: TGTGCCAGCAGCGCGGCAACCAGCGAAGAGCGGCAGTTCTTC
j_gene: TRBJ2-3; abundance: -; v_gene: TRBV7-6; d_gene: -; CDR3aa: CASSSAGGTQYF; CDR3nt: TGTGCCAGCAGCTCGGCTGGAGGGACGCAGTATTTT
j_gene: TRBJ1-4; abundance: few; v_gene: TRBV9; d_gene: TRBD1; CDR3aa: CASSPNRGEKLFF; CDR3nt: TGTGCCAGCAGCCCTAACAGGGGTGAAAAACTGTTTTTT
j_gene: TRBJ2-5; abundance: -; v_gene: TRBV7-8; d_gene: TRBD2; CDR3aa: CASSLAGLTPYF; CDR3nt: TGTGCCAGCAGCTTAGCGGGACTAACGCCGTACTTC
j_gene: TRBJ1-3; abundance: -; v_gene: TRBV19; d_gene: TRBD1; CDR3aa: CASRPGGRNTIYF; CDR3nt: TGTGCCAGTCGTCCAGGGGGAAGAAACACCATATATTTT
j_gene: TRBJ2-1; abundance: once; v_gene: TRBV4-1; d_gene: TRBD1; CDR3aa: CASSPQGADVYNEQFF; CDR3nt: TGCGCCAGCAGCCCTCAGGGGGCGGATGTCTACAATGAGCAGTTCTTC
j_gene: TRBJ1-5; abundance: once; v_gene: TRBV7-2; d_gene: -; CDR3aa: CASSPQGHNNQPQHF; CDR3nt: TGTGCCAGCAGCCCCCAGGGACACAACAATCAGCCCCAGCATTTT
j_gene: TRBJ2-7; abundance: -; v_gene: TRBV14; d_gene: -; CDR3aa: CASSQDRGYEQYF; CDR3nt: TGTGCCAGCAGCCAAGATCGGGGCTACGAGCAGTACTTC
j_gene: TRBJ2-2; abundance: -; v_gene: TRBV10-1; d_gene: -; CDR3aa: CASSGATGELFF; CDR3nt: TGCGCCAGCAGTGGAGCTACCGGGGAGCTGTTTTTT